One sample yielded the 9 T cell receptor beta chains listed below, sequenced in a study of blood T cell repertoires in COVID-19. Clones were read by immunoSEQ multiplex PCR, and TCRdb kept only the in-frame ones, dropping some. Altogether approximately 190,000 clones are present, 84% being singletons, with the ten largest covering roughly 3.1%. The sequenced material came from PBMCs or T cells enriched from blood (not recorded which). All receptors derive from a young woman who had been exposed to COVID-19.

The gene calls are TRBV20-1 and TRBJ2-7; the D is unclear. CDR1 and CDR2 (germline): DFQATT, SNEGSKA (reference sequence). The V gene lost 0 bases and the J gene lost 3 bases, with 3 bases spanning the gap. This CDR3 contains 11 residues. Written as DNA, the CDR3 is TGCAGTGCTAGAGACGGCTACGAGCAGTACTTC. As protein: CSARDGYEQYF.

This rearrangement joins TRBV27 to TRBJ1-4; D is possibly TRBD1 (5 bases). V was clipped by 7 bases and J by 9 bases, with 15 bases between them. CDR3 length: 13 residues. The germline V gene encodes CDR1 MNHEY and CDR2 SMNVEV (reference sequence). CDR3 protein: CASTYYSGKKLFF. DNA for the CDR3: TGTGCCAGCACCTACTATTCAGGGAAAAAACTGTTTTTT.

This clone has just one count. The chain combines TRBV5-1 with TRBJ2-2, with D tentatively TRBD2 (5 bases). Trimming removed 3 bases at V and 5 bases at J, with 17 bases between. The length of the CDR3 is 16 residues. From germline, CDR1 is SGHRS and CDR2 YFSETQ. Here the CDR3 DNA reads TGCGCCAGCAGCTCCCCTGACGAGGGAAGGACCGGGGAGCTGTTTTTT. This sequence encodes CASSSPDEGRTGELFF.

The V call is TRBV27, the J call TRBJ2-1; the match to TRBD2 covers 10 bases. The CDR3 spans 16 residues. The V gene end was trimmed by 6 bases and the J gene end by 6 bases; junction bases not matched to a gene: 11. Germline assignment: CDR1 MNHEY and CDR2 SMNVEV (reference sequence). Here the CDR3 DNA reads TGTGCCAGCAGCCATGGGTCTAGCGGGGGATTCAATGAGCAGTTCTTC. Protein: CASSHGSSGGFNEQFF.

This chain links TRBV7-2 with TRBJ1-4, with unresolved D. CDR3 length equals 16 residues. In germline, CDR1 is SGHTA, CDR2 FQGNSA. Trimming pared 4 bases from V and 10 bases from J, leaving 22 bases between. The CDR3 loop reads CASSSQKSQERGKLFF. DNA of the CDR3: TGTGCCAGCAGCTCTCAGAAGAGCCAGGAACGGGGAAAACTGTTTTTT.

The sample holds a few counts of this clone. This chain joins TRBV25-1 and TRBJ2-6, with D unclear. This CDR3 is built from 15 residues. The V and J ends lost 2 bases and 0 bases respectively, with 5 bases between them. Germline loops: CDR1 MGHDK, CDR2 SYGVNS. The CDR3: CASSEEDSGANVLTF. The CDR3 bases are TGTGCCAGCAGTGAAGAGGACTCTGGGGCCAACGTCCTGACTTTC.

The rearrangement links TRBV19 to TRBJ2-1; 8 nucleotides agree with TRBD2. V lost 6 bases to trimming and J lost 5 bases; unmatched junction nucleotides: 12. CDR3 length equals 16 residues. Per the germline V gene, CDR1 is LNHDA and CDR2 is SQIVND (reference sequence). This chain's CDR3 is CASSHPGAGAHNEQFF. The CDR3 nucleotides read TGTGCCAGTAGCCATCCGGGAGCGGGGGCCCACAATGAGCAGTTCTTC.

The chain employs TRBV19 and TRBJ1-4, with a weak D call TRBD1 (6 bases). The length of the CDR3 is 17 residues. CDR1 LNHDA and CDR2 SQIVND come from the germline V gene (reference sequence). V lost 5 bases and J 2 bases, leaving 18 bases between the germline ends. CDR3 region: CASSRGGRGATNEKLFF. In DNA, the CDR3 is TGTGCCAGTAGTCGGGGGGGCAGGGGCGCGACTAATGAAAAACTGTTTTTT.

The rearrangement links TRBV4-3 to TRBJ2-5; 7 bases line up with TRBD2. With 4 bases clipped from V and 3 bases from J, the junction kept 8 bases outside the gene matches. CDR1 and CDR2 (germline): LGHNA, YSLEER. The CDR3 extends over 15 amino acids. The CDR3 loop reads CASSRSGDTEETQYF. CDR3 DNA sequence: TGCGCCAGCAGCCGAAGCGGGGATACTGAAGAGACCCAGTACTTC.